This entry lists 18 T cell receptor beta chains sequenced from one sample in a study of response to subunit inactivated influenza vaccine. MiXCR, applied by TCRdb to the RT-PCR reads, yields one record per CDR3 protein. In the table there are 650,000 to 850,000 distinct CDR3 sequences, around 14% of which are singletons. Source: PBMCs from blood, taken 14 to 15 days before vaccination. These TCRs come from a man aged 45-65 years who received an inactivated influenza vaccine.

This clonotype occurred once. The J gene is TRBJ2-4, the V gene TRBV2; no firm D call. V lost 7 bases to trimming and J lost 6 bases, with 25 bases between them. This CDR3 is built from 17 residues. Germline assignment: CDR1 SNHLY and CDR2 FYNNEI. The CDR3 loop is CASTSRWADALGNIQYF. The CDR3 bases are TGTGCCAGCACCTCCCGGTGGGCCGACGCGTTAGGAAACATTCAGTACTTC.

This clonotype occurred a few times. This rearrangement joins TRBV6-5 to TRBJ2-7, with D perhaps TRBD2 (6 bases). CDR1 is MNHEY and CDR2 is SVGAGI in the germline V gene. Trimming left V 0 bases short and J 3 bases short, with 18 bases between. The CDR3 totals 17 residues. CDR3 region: CASSYSPLREDYYEQYF. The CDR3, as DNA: TGTGCCAGCAGTTACTCTCCCCTCAGGGAGGACTACTACGAGCAGTACTTC.

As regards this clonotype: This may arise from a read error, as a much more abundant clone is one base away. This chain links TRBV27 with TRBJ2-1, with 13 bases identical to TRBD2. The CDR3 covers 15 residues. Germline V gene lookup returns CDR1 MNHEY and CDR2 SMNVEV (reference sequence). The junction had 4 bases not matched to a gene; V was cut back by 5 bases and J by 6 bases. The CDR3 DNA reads TGTGCCAGCAGTCCCGGGACTAGCGGGACCAATGAGCAGTTCTTC. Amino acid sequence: CASSPGTSGTNEQFF.

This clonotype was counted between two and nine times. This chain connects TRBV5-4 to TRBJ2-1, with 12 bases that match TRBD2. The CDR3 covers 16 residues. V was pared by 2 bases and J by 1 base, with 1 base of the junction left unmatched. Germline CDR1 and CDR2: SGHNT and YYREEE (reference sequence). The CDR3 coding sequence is TGTGCCAGCAGCTTCGGACTAGCGGGATCCTACAATGAGCAGTTCTTC. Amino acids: CASSFGLAGSYNEQFF.

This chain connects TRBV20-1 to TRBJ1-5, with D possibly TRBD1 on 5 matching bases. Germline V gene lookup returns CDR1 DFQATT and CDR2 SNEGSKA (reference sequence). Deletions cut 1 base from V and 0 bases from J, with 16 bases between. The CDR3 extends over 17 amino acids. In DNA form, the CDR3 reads TGCAGTGCTAGAGGACATTTCGGGGCAGGTAGCAATCAGCCCCAGCATTTT. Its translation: CSARGHFGAGSNQPQHF.

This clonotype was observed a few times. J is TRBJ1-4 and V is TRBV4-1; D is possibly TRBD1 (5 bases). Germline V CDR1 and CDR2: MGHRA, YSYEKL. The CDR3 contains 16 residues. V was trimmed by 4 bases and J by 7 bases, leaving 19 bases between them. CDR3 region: CASSPTVQGTSEKLFF. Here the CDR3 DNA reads TGCGCCAGCAGCCCCACGGTTCAGGGCACATCTGAAAAACTGTTTTTT.

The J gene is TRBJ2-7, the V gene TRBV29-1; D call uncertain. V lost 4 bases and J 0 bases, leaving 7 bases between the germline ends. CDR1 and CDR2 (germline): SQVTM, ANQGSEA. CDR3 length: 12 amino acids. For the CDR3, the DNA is TGCAGCGTTGTGCAAGACTCCTACGAGCAGTACTTC. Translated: CSVVQDSYEQYF.

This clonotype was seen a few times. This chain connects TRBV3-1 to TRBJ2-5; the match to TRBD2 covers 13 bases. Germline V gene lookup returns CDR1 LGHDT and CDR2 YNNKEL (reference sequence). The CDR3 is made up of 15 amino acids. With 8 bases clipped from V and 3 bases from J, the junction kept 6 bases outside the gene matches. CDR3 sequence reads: CASLLAGGPEETQYF. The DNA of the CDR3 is TGTGCCAGCCTACTAGCGGGGGGGCCGGAAGAGACCCAGTACTTC.

CDR3 DNA sequence: TGTGCCATCAGTCGAACAGGGTTAAGCTCTGGGGCCAACGTCCTGACTTTC. It is translated as CAISRTGLSSGANVLTF. V is TRBV10-3 and J is TRBJ2-6; D is possibly TRBD1 (6 bases). The germline V gene encodes CDR1 ENHRY and CDR2 SYGVKD. This CDR3 region has 17 residues. V lost 5 bases to trimming and J lost 0 bases, with 14 bases between them.

The CDR3 region has the DNA TGTGCCAGCAGACCCAACGGGGCCCTCGACGGGGAGCTGTTTTTT. Protein sequence: CASRPNGALDGELFF. The gene calls are TRBV7-9 and TRBJ2-2, with D possibly called TRBD1 or TRBD2 (5 bases each). This CDR3 has 15 residues. CDR1 and CDR2 (germline): SEHNR, FQNEAQ (reference sequence). V lost 6 bases and J 7 bases, leaving 18 bases between the germline ends. Supplemented by reference TRBV7-9 and TRBJ2-2, the full variable domain reads DTGVSQNPRHKITKRGQNVTFRCDPISEHNRLYWYRQTLGQGPEFLTYFQNEAQLEKSRLLSDRFSAERPKGSFSTLEIQRTEQGDSAMYLCASRPNGALDGELFFGEGSRLTVL.

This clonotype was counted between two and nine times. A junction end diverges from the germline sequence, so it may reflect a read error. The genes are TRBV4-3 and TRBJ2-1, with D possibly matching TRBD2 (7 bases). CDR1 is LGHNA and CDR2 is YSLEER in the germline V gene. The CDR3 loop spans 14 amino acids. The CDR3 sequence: CASTQRGAGGEQFF. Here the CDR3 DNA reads TGCGCCAGCACCCAACGGGGGGCCGGGGGTGAGCAGTTCTTC.

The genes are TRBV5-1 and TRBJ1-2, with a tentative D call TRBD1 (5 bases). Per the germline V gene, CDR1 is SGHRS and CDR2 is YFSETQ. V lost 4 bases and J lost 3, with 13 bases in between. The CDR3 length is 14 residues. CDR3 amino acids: CASSTGPPDYGYTF. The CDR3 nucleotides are TGCGCCAGCAGCACAGGCCCGCCTGACTATGGCTACACCTTC.

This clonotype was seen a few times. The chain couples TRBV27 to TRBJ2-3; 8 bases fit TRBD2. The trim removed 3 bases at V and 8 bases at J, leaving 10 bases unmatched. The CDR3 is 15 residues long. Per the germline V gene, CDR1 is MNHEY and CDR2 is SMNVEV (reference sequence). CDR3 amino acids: CASSLVAGRHGTQYF. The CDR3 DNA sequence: TGTGCCAGCAGTTTGGTAGCGGGGCGGCATGGTACGCAGTATTTT.

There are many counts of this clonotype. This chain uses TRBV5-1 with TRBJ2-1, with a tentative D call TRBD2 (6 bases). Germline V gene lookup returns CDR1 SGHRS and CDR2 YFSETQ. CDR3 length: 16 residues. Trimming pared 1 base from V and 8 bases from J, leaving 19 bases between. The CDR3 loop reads CASSLWWRDKGDEQFF. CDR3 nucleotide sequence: TGCGCCAGCAGCTTGTGGTGGCGGGATAAGGGCGATGAGCAGTTCTTC.

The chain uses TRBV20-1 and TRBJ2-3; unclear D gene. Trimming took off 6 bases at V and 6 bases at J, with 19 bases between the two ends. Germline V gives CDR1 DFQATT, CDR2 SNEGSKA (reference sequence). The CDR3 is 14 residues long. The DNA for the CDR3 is TGCAGTGCCAAACGGGCGTCTAGGTGGGATACGCAGTATTTT. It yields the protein CSAKRASRWDTQYF.

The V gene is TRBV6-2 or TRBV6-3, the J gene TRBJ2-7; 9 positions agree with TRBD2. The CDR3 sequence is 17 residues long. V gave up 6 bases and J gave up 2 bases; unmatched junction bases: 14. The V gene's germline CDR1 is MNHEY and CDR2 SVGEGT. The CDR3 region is CASSNSGGASGAYEQYF. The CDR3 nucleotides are TGTGCCAGCAGCAATTCTGGTGGGGCTAGCGGGGCCTACGAGCAGTACTTC.

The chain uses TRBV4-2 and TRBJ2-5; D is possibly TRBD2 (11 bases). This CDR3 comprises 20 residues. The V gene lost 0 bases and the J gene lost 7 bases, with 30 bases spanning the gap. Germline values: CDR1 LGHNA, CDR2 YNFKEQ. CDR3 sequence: CASSQEWDRGSSGRSGTQYF. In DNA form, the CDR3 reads TGTGCCAGCAGCCAAGAATGGGACAGGGGTTCTAGCGGGAGGTCGGGGACCCAGTACTTC.

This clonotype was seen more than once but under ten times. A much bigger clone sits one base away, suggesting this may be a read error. The CDR3 coding sequence is TGTGCCAGCAGTTACGACAGGAACACTGAAGCTTTCTTT. Amino acids: CASSYDRNTEAFF. The genes are TRBV6-6 and TRBJ1-1, with D maybe TRBD1 (5 bases). Germline CDR1 reads MNHNY; CDR2 reads SVGAGI (reference sequence). This CDR3 is built from 13 residues. The V end was cut by 2 bases, the J end by 1 base, with 5 bases between.